The present TCR beta chain was sequenced within a study of shared clonotypes between healthy human individuals. Method: immunoSEQ multiplex PCR; TCRdb's copy keeps in-frame clones and lacks some. The sample lists about 2,200,000 clones, about 93% occurring once. The CDR3 extends over 16 amino acids. Trimming cost V 0 bases and J 1 base, with 12 bases left between them. Germline-derived CDR1 and CDR2 are ENHRY and SYGVKD. A remark on this clone: No antigen is known for it.

Study-wide points: Sampling covered blood only; tissue repertoires likely differ. On the whole, naive subsets had larger estimated richness than memory subsets had.

Naive CD8 cells, CD45RO-negative and positively selected for CCR7, excluded terminally differentiated effector memory CD45RA+ cells. The chain links TRBV10-3 to TRBJ1-1, with a possible D match to TRBD1 (6 bases). The sequence was collected from a man between 18 and 35 years old in good health. Some clones in this sample may be carry-over from other donors' samples. Input material: naive CD8+ T cells from PBMCs. The CDR3 DNA reads as TGTGCCATCAGTGAGTCCGTCAGGGGCCGGAACACTGAAGCTTTCTTT. Residues: CAISESVRGRNTEAFF.